The rows below give T cell receptor beta chains drawn from one sample of a study of beta chain features in type 1 diabetes. Clones were sequenced by immunoSEQ multiplex PCR, and TCRdb holds only the in-frame ones, with some missing. This sample has hundreds of thousands of clones; around 10% occur once, and the top ten carry approximately 0.016%. Sequencing used naive CD4+ T cells from blood. The receptors were gathered from a woman in her thirties in good health. The CDR3 runs from the conserved cysteine through the conserved F or W. D genes are given only for firm matches. The listing skips clone size in some rows; elsewhere it reads once, few, many or a size class.

>TRBJ2-7|TRBD2|TRBV9|19|.
CASSVESTGLAGDAYEQYF
TGTGCCAGCAGCGTAGAGTCCACGGGACTAGCGGGAGACGCCTACGAGCAGTACTTC
>TRBJ2-7|TRBD1|TRBV4-2|16|.
CASSQEFSTGVYEQYF
TGTGCCAGCAGCCAAGAATTCTCGACAGGGGTGTACGAGCAGTACTTC
>TRBJ2-7|TRBD1|TRBV2|13|.
CASRMTGSYEQYF
TGTGCCAGCAGGATGACAGGGAGCTACGAGCAGTACTTC
>TRBJ1-5|TRBD1|TRBV28|14|few
CASRDGTVGQPQHF
TGTGCCAGCAGAGACGGGACAGTTGGTCAGCCCCAGCATTTT
>TRBJ2-1|TRBD1|TRBV19|15|.
CASSTDRPINDEQFF
TGTGCCAGTAGTACGGACAGGCCTATTAACGATGAGCAGTTCTTC
>TRBJ2-4|TRBD1|TRBV29-1|15|few
CSVLSTGVSKNIQYF
TGCAGCGTTCTATCGACAGGGGTTTCAAAAAACATTCAGTACTTC
>TRBJ2-1|.|TRBV9|13|.
CASSVERGARQFF
TGTGCCAGCAGCGTAGAGCGCGGGGCGCGGCAGTTCTTC
>TRBJ2-3|.|TRBV7-2|14|.
CASSARVATDTQYF
TGTGCCAGCAGCGCCCGGGTCGCTACAGATACGCAGTATTTT
>TRBJ2-7|TRBD2|TRBV2|15|.
CASSDYMGTTYEQYF
TGTGCCAGCAGTGACTACATGGGGACTACCTACGAGCAGTACTTC
>TRBJ2-3|TRBD1|TRBV9|20|.
CASSLRTGARSQALTDTQYF
TGTGCCAGCAGCCTTCGGACAGGAGCTAGATCACAAGCCCTCACAGATACGCAGTATTTT
>TRBJ1-1|.|TRBV30|14|few
CAWSRGGRNTEAFF
TGTGCCTGGAGTCGGGGGGGCCGGAACACTGAAGCTTTCTTT
>TRBJ2-7|TRBD1|TRBV6-1|16|.
CASSDLRDRGSYEQYF
TGTGCCAGCAGTGACCTCCGGGACAGGGGGTCCTACGAGCAGTACTTC
>TRBJ2-5|.|TRBV15|14|few
CATSSIERGETQYF
TGTGCCACCAGCAGCATTGAGCGCGGTGAGACCCAGTACTTC
>TRBJ1-1|TRBD1|TRBV4-3|15|few
CASSQADRANTEAFF
TGCGCCAGCAGCCAAGCGGACAGGGCGAACACTGAAGCTTTCTTT
>TRBJ1-5|.|TRBV30|13|.
CAWSYRGNQPQHF
TGTGCCTGGAGTTACAGGGGCAATCAGCCCCAGCATTTT
>TRBJ2-1|.|TRBV7-9|13|.
CASSLREYNEQFF
TGTGCCAGCAGCTTAAGGGAGTACAATGAGCAGTTCTTC
>TRBJ2-7|TRBD2|TRBV11-2|15|few
CASSKTSGESYEQYF
TGTGCCAGCAGCAAGACTAGCGGGGAGTCCTACGAGCAGTACTTC
>TRBJ1-2|TRBD1|TRBV6-5|16|few
CASSYLGQGDPYGYTF
TGTGCCAGCAGTTACCTCGGACAGGGGGATCCTTATGGCTACACCTTC
>TRBJ2-5|TRBD1|TRBV5-1|17|few
CASSTRTGQGYEETQYF
TGCGCCAGCAGCACCCGAACGGGACAGGGGTACGAAGAGACCCAGTACTTC
>TRBJ2-3|.|TRBV7-2|14|.
CASSFTSITDTQYF
TGTGCCAGCAGCTTTACTAGCATCACAGATACGCAGTATTTT
>TRBJ1-1|.|TRBV30|13|.
CAWSVAENTEAFF
TGTGCCTGGAGTGTGGCGGAGAACACTGAAGCTTTCTTT
>TRBJ1-5|.|TRBV6-5|14|.
CASSYVKGGQPQHF
TGTGCCAGCAGTTACGTGAAGGGAGGTCAGCCCCAGCATTTT
>TRBJ1-2|TRBD1|TRBV7-9|16|.
CASSITGATRDYGYTF
TGTGCCAGCAGCATTACAGGGGCAACGAGGGACTATGGCTACACCTTC
>TRBJ1-2|.|TRBV29-1|14|.
CSVGAALAGVGYTF
TGCAGCGTTGGGGCGGCATTGGCGGGTGTGGGTTACACCTTC
>TRBJ2-3|.|TRBV18|18|few
CASSPASLKGGPTDTQYF
TGTGCCAGCTCACCAGCCTCCCTGAAGGGGGGGCCCACAGATACGCAGTATTTT
>TRBJ2-1|TRBD2|TRBV5-1|14|.
CASTSGRSYNEQFF
TGCGCCAGCACTAGCGGGAGGTCCTACAATGAGCAGTTCTTC
>TRBJ2-1|TRBD2|TRBV7-2|15|few
CASSLAGGGNVGQFF
TGTGCCAGCAGCTTAGCCGGGGGAGGGAATGTAGGGCAGTTCTTC
>TRBJ2-5|TRBD2|TRBV5-1|15|few
CASSREGRSEETQYF
TGCGCCAGCAGCAGGGAGGGACGCTCCGAAGAGACCCAGTACTTC